One T cell receptor beta chain is described in this entry. PCR amplification relied on 60 Vbeta primers (plus 13 Jbeta primers). Generated by immunoSEQ multiplex PCR, the TCRdb table keeps only in-frame clones and is missing some. The sample shows some 130,000 clones, 75% to 90% of them seen only once. The data originate from a study of cytomegalovirus exposure and HLA in healthy donors. The germline CDR1 and CDR2 sequences are SGHTA and FQGNSA. V dropped 2 bases and J dropped 10; count of bases not matched to a gene: 5. The CDR3 runs 13 residues. The sequencing input was PBMCs. This receptor was identified in a man aged 35-49 years in good health and CMV-seronegative. The V and J genes are TRBV7-2 and TRBJ2-1; 7 nucleotides align to TRBD1. CDR3 in amino acids: CASSLNRGEEQFF. The CDR3 DNA is TGTGCCAGCAGCTTAAACAGGGGAGAAGAGCAGTTCTTC.